Sequencing of this TCR beta chain was carried out in a study of blood T cell repertoires in COVID-19. Study in general: There were acute and convalescent COVID-19 samples, and they came from the United States, Italy and Spain.

The CDR3 covers 16 residues. With V trimmed by 5 bases and J by 0 bases, 6 bases remained unmatched. Germline lookup yields CDR1 MGHRA and CDR2 YSYEKL. Under the authors' procedure: Reference gene primer amplification in the assay estimated nucleated cell counts. Sequencing used immunoSEQ multiplex PCR; TCRdb keeps in-frame clones, though not all of them. V and J calls and clone size come straight from that table; D and trimming were deduced from the DNA. The table has 70,000 or so clones, 86% seen once; the top ten hold roughly 2%. Sample: peripheral blood. This TCR was sampled from a man under 40 with acute or convalescent COVID-19. This sequence joins TRBV4-1 and TRBJ2-2; 7 bases are shared with TRBD2. The CDR3 is CASSSIRGANTGELFF. CDR3 DNA sequence: TGCGCCAGCAGCTCTATTCGGGGGGCGAACACCGGGGAGCTGTTTTTT.